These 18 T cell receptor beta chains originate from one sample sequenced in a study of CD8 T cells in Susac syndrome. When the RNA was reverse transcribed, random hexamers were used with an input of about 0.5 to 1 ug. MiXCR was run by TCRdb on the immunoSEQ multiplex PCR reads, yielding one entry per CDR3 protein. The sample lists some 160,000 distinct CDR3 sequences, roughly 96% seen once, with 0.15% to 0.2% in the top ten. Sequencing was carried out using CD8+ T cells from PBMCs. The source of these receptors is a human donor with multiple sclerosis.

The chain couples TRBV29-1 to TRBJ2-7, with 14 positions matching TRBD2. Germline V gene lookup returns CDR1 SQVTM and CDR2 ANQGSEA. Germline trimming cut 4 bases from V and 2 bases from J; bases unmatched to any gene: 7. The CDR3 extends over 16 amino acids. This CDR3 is CSVAGTSGGDTYEQYF. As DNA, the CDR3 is TGCAGCGTTGCGGGGACTAGCGGGGGCGATACCTACGAGCAGTACTTC.

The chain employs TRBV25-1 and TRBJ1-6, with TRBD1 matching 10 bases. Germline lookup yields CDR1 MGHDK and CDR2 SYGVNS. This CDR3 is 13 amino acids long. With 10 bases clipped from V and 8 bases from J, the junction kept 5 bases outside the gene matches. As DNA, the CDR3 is TGTGCCACCTGGACAGGGGGGGATTCACCCCTCCACTTT. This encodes CATWTGGDSPLHF.

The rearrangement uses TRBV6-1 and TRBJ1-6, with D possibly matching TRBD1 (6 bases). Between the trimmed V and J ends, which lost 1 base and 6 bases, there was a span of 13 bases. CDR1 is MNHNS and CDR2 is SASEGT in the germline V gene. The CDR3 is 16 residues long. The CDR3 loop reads CASSEGQAVTNSPLHF. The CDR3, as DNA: TGTGCCAGCAGTGAAGGACAGGCGGTGACTAATTCACCCCTCCACTTT.

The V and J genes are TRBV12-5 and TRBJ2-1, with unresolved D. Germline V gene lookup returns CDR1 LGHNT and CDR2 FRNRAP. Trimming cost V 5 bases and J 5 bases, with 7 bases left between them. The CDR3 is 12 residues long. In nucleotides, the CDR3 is TGTGCTAGTGGTGTGACCCACAATGAGCAGTTCTTC. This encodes CASGVTHNEQFF. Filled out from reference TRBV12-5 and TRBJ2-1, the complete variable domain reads DARVTQTPRHKVTEMGQEVTMRCQPILGHNTVFWYRQTMMQGLELLAYFRNRAPLDDSGMPKDRFSAEMPDATLATLKIQPSEPRDSAVYFCASGVTHNEQFFGPGTRLTVL.

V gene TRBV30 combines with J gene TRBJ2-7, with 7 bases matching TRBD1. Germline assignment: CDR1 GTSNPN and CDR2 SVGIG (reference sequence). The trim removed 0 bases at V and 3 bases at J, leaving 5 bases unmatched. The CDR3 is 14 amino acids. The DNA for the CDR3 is TGTGCCTGGAGTGTAGGGGGCGGAGACTACGAGCAGTACTTC. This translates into CAWSVGGGDYEQYF. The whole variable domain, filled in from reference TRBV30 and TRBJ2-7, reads SQTIHQWPATLVQPVGSPLSLECTVEGTSNPNLYWYRQAAGRGLQLLFYSVGIGQISSEVPQNLSASRPQDRQFILSSKKLLLSDSGFYLCAWSVGGGDYEQYFGPGTRLTVT.

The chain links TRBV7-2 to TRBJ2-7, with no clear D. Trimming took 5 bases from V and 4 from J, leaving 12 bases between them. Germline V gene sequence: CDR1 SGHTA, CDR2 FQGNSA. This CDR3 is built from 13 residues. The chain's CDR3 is CASSLLAGYEQYF. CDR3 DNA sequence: TGTGCCAGCAGCCTCTTGGCCGGATACGAGCAGTACTTC.

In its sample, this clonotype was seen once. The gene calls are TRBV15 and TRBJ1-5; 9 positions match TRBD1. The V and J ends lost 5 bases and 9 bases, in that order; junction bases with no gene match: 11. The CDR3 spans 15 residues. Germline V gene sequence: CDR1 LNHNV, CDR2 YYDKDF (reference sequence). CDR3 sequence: CATSLRDRESWPQHF. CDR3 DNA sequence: TGTGCCACCAGCTTACGGGACAGGGAGTCTTGGCCCCAGCATTTT.

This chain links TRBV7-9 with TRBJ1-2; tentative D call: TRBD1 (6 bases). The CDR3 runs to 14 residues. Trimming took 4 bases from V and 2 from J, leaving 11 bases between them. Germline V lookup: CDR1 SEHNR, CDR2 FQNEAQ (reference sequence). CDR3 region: CASSSGDSNYGYTF. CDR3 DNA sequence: TGTGCCAGCAGCTCAGGGGACTCAAACTATGGCTACACCTTC.

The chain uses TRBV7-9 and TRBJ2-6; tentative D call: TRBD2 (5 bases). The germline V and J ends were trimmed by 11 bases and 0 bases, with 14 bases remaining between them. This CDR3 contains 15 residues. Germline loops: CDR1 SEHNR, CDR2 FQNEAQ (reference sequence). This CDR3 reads CASQARGSGANVLTF. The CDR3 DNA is TGTGCCTCACAAGCCCGGGGCTCTGGGGCCAACGTCCTGACTTTC.

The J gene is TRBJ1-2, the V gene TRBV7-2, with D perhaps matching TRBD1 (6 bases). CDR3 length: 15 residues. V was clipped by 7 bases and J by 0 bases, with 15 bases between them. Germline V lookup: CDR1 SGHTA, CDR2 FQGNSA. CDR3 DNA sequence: TGTGCCAGCAAACAAGGGGGGACTGCTAACTATGGCTACACCTTC. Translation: CASKQGGTANYGYTF.

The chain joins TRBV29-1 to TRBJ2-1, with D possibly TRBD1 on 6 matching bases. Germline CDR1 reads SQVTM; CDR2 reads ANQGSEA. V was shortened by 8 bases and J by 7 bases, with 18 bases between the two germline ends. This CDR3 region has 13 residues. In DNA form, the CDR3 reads TGCAGCCCCACGGAACAGGGTAGTAATGAGCAGTTCTTC. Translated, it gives CSPTEQGSNEQFF.

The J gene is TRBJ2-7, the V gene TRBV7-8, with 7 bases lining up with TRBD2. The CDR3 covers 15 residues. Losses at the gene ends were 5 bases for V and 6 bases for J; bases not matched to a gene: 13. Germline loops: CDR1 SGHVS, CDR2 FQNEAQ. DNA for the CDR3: TGTGCCAGCAGCCTCGTGGCGGGAGTCCATTCCGAGCAGTACTTC. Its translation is CASSLVAGVHSEQYF.

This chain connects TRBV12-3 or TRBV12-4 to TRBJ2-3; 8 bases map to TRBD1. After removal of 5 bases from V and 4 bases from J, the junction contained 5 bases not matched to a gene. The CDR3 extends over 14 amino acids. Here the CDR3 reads CASSTRGPADTQYF. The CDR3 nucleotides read TGTGCCAGCAGTACCAGGGGGCCTGCAGATACGCAGTATTTT.

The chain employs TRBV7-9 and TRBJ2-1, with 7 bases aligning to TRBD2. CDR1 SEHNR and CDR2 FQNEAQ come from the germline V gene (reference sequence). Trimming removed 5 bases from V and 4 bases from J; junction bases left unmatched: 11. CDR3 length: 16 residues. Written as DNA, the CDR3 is TGTGCCAGCAGCCCCCGGGTCCACGGGGGGTACAATGAGCAGTTCTTC. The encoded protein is CASSPRVHGGYNEQFF.

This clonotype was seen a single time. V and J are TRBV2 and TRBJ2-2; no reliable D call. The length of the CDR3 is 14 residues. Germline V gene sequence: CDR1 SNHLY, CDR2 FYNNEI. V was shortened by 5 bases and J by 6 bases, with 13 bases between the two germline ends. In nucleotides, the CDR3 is TGTGCCAGCAGTCGGATTCCCCTCGCCGGGGAGCTGTTTTTT. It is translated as CASSRIPLAGELFF. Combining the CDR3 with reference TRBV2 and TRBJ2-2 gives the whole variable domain EPEVTQTPSHQVTQMGQEVILRCVPISNHLYFYWYRQILGQKVEFLVSFYNNEISEKSEIFDDQFSVERPDGSNFTLKIRSTKLEDSAMYFCASSRIPLAGELFFGEGSRLTVL.

The chain's CDR3 is CATSAENRNEQFF. The DNA of the CDR3 is TGTGCCACCAGTGCCGAGAATCGCAATGAGCAGTTCTTC. The chain employs TRBV24-1 and TRBJ2-1; no clear D. Trimming pared 5 bases from V and 6 bases from J, leaving 10 bases between. The CDR3 covers 13 residues. The germline CDR1 and CDR2 sequences are KGHDR and SFDVKD.

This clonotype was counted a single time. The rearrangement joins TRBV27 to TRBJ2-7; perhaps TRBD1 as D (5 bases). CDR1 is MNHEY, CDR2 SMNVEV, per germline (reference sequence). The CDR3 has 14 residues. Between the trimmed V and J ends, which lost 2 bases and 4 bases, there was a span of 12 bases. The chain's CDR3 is CASSLGAEGYEQYF. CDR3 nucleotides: TGTGCCAGCAGTTTAGGGGCAGAAGGTTACGAGCAGTACTTC.

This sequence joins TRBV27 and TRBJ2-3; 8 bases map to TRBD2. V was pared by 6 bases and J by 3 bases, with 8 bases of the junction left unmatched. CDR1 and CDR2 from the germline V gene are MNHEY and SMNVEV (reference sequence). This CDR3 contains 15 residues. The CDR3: CASRTTGLGTDTQYF. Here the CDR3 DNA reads TGTGCCAGCAGAACGACGGGACTAGGTACAGATACGCAGTATTTT.